The sequence of this T cell receptor beta chain was determined in a study of cytomegalovirus exposure and HLA in healthy donors (dated by TCRdb to 2017 to 2019). Concerning the study at large: An earlier analysis of around 600 of the donors reported 276 Gb of sequence data and more than 90 million unique TCR beta sequences from 190 million or so T cells. Roughly 300 gigabases of sequencing data and approximately 93 million unique TCR sequences were included in an early release covering roughly 600 HLA-typed donors. Among the roughly 400 genotyped donors, 81% belonged to the genetic ancestry cluster associated with self-reported Caucasian donors. The study aimed to test whether signatures of past pathogen exposure could be identified by cataloging public T cell receptors. Using immunosequencing, the study profiled T cell repertoires from 500 to 800 subjects and related those repertoires to cytomegalovirus serostatus. Besides the first cohort of approximately 670 subjects, a separate validation cohort made up of roughly 120 different subjects was used. High-throughput TCR immunosequencing, statistical association of individual TCRs with disease status, and machine learning were combined to predict cytomegalovirus infection status. A later analysis re-analyzed previously published TCR beta repertoires from about 730 donors and added high-resolution HLA genotyping to study TCR occurrence patterns. Rather than drawing on any new phenotypic data, the later analysis identified candidate immune exposures from TCR beta sequences and the way those sequences occurred across donors. An earlier analysis of around 640 of the donors used high-throughput TCR beta sequencing to judge whether each TCR beta V gene segment behaved as functional or pseudogenic. Donor age, sex, ethnicity and CMV serostatus were collected together with the repertoire data. Genome-wide SNP genotypes for about 65% of the 666 donors were used in a later genetic analysis, which treated that subset as a discovery cohort. Every repertoire in the discovery cohort had been generated on one and the same sequencing platform. HLA typing included class I and class II loci at four-digit resolution. Typing coverage differed by locus: A, B, C, DRB1 and DQB1 were typed in roughly 629-630 donors, DQA1 in 500 to 550, DPA1 in some 610, and DPB1 in approximately 450. Roughly 5 DR-DQ haplotypes were treated as single units for association and clustering because of strong linkage in the cohort. Across some 400 genotyped donors of the cohort, an average of approximately 240,000 unique TCR beta nucleotide sequences per donor were sequenced, and roughly 18% of those sequences were non-productive. Results and caveats for the whole study, not just this receptor: In a later analysis, TCR association rates were found to vary across HLA loci, with the most associated TCRs seen for DRB1 alleles and the fewest for HLA-C alleles. A later genetic analysis reported fewer N-insertions in productive TCRs among donors in an Asian-associated ancestry cluster than the roughly 670-donor mean. Correlated functional status among segregating V segments might be attributable to linkage disequilibrium, but an unknown experimental factor could not be ruled out. Most CMV-associated TCR beta chains appeared to be HLA-restricted in a later analysis, and the HLA associations seemed to be driven largely by CMV exposure. Three of the identified cytomegalovirus-associated TCR beta chains were confirmed in vitro to be specific for cytomegalovirus antigens. Across donors, most TCR sequences were observed very rarely, whereas some public TCRs were present in many individuals. An earlier analysis of 587 of the donors showed that most TCR beta V segments appeared in productive rearrangements either about 87% or about 30% of the time, which broadly matched IMGT annotations. In a later genetic analysis, a missense DCLRE1C variant was associated with V-gene and J-gene trimming of TCR beta chains, and the association was replicated in an independent cohort. A further reported finding was that TCR beta sequences accurately predicted the HLA-A and HLA-B alleles for most subjects in the first cohort. It was suggested by the authors that the approach could potentially be generalized to other disease states and immunological phenotypes. In a later analysis, some 17,000 TCR beta sequences were associated with specific HLA alleles at a false discovery rate of 0.05. Because counts were too low, some 16 rarely observed V segments, including chromosome 9 orphons, were excluded from the earlier analysis of 587 of the donors. Because the 87-base-pair reads could not distinguish some IMGT-functional V segments, including TRBV6-2 and TRBV6-3, those segments were excluded. In the study, some 180 TCR beta chains were listed as associated with cytomegalovirus. The presence/absence analyses assumed that sequencing depth was roughly uniform across donors, and that assumption may not be true. When HLA alleles, especially DR and DQ, strongly co-occurred, TCR associations were difficult to assign to individual alleles. CMV serostatus was the only immune exposure information available for the cohort. The classifier was reported to diagnose cytomegalovirus status with high specificity and sensitivity in both the original cohort and the validation cohort. Compared with equally common non-associated chains, HLA-associated TCR beta chains in a later analysis were more clonally expanded and had lower generation probabilities. Only TCR beta chains were sequenced in this cohort, and the absence of alpha or paired-chain data limited detectable features. The sequencing pipeline was judged likely to have produced a cluster of highly shared sequence variants as a technical artifact. Because some donors lacked HLA typing at each locus, the association tests relied only on the typed subset. A later analysis reported that several top co-occurrence clusters appeared linked to parvovirus B19, influenza, CMV and Epstein-Barr virus.

V loses 4 bases of germline sequence and J loses 4 bases, and the interval between the two ends is 14 bases. From its cysteine to its phenylalanine, the CDR3 spans 14 amino acids. Only the CDR3 region is kept as DNA, spanning 42 bases read in frame from base 1. The germline V gene specifies SGHDT as CDR1 and YYEEEE as CDR2. The cohort comprised hundreds of healthy bone marrow donors. At the time of sampling, every cohort member was nominally healthy, though immune exposures that went unrecorded were likely present. The donor was CMV seropositive and was included in the group of 300 or so seropositive cohort members. A peripheral blood sample was provided by each donor, and peripheral blood mononuclear cells were used for TCR beta sequencing. The Qiagen DNeasy Blood Extraction Kit was used to extract genomic DNA from the blood cell samples. Receptor amplification or capture employed the immunoSEQ multiplex PCR assay. For the multiplex PCR, a mixture combining 60 forward primers for TCR Vbeta segments and 13 reverse primers for TCR Jbeta segments was used. Amplification of the CDR3 region of rearranged TCR beta genes was performed with a multiplex PCR assay on genomic DNA. Amplified TCR beta libraries were sequenced as 87-base-pair reads on the Illumina HiSeq System. For the original study's pipeline: A later analysis counted 75 million to 100 million unique TCR beta chains across the 666 repertoires, and roughly 10 million of these chains were shared by at least two donors. Raw reads were error-corrected and collapsed into unique sequences with a nearest-neighbor algorithm that merged closely related sequences to remove PCR and sequencing errors. Alignment of CDR3 sequences to IMGT reference sequences was used to assign V, D and J gene segments. For a sequence to be retained, a match of at least six nucleotides was required to both a V gene segment and a J gene segment. Rearrangements were classified as productive when the CDR3 lacked stop codons and remained in frame with V and J, and all other rearrangements were classified as non-productive. Following IMGT convention, CDR3 was defined as the stretch from the second conserved V-encoded cysteine up to the conserved J-encoded phenylalanine. Sequences without an unambiguous match to a single V gene segment were excluded from the earlier analysis of 450 to 750 of the donors. An earlier analysis of about 590 of the donors classified V segments as functional when productive rearrangements were above 56.7% and as segregating when the standard deviation between donors was above 5%. A statistical classification framework was built to diagnose cytomegalovirus status from the catalog of TCR beta chain sequences. In a later analysis, V and J genes were assigned by comparing TCR nucleotide sequences against IMGT/GENE-DB human TR gene sequences. Using the TCRdist pipeline, a later analysis assigned CDR3 sequences along with most-parsimonious VDJ recombination scenarios. In a later analysis, each TCR beta chain was defined by its CDR3 amino acid sequence together with its V-gene family, and reads without a unique V-gene family were excluded. In a later analysis, 450 to 600 highly shared, low-generation-probability nucleotide sequences were removed to address suspected cross-contamination and a sequencing artifact. In a later analysis, a clonal expansion index was calculated for each public chain from normalized within-repertoire ranks of inferred template counts. In a later analysis, generation probabilities were computed with a VDJ recombination model fitted to out-of-frame rearrangements, and the resulting probabilities were checked against IGoR. In a later analysis, TCR-TCR, TCR-HLA and TCR-CMV co-occurrence was scored with hypergeometric tests, and a repertoire-size bias correction was applied to TCR pairs. False discovery rates were estimated in a later analysis by permuting HLA or CMV assignments 20 times. A later analysis grouped co-occurring TCRs with DBSCAN, adding TCRdist sequence similarity when clustering within HLA-allele-positive subsets. Co-occurrence clustering excluded repertoires with fewer than 30,000 or more than 120,000 public chains, plus five with anomalous nucleotide sharing. TCRdb holds this immuneACCESS table with in-frame rearrangements only. Some clones are missing; in checked studies, unresolved V genes explain under half, and the rest has no known cause. V and J calls and clone size follow that table, whereas D and trimming were derived from the DNA. The sample yields 96,000 or so clones; about four fifths were counted once. The ten largest clones add up to more than 2.5% of the sample.

Turning to this clone: The specificity of this receptor is unknown. Per-base qualities were not stored, and no clone one base away is much larger.

This TCR came from a female donor in good health and CMV-seropositive. The source material was PBMCs. The sequence joins TRBV5-6 to TRBJ1-2; TRBD1 is perhaps the D gene, given 6 matching bases. The CDR3 protein is CASSQAGVTYGYTF. The DNA reads as follows: TGTGCCAGCAGCCAGGCAGGGGTTACCTATGGCTACACCTTC.